This TCR beta chain stems from a study of cytomegalovirus exposure and HLA in healthy donors. As to this clone: Its antigen is currently unknown.

The PCR contained 60 Vbeta and 13 Jbeta primers. Measured with immunoSEQ multiplex PCR; TCRdb has only the in-frame clones, and not every one. The data contain about 140,000 clones, about 80% of them seen just once; the ten biggest clones take up roughly 2.9%. Study observations and caveats: Later work showed greater clonal expansion in HLA-associated TCR beta chains than in equally common others. Earlier analysis found most TCR beta V segments productive about 87% or about 30% of the time. Accounts indicate the classifier identified cytomegalovirus status with strong specificity and sensitivity. TCR beta sequences reportedly predicted the HLA-A and HLA-B alleles of most subjects accurately.

Trimming cost V 0 bases and J 4 bases; bases outside gene matches: 17. The length of the CDR3 is 19 residues. In germline, CDR1 is LGHNA, CDR2 YNFKEQ. This receptor was taken from a female donor in good health and CMV-seronegative. The V gene is TRBV4-2, the J gene TRBJ1-1; 7 bases match TRBD1. Sequenced material: PBMCs. This CDR3 reads CASSQDWGGGGGGGTEAFF. The CDR3 DNA sequence: TGTGCCAGCAGCCAAGATTGGGGCGGAGGGGGCGGTGGCGGCACTGAAGCTTTCTTT.